The 14 T cell receptor beta chains presented below share a single source sample, sequenced in a study of T-cell reconstitution after alpha-beta-depleted transplantation in children (dated by TCRdb to 2016 to 2017). Library construction relied on PCR. The instrument was an Illumina HiSeq 2500. Molecular barcoding was employed in the preparation of TCR libraries, with unique molecular identifiers being used to normalize TCRbeta repertoire quantification. TCRdb itself trimmed the public reads at Q25 with fastp, ran MiXCR and retained productive beta chains. Merged by CDR3 protein, the rows form single entries marked with the most common genes and DNA. Across this sample there are about 440,000 distinct CDR3 sequences, with approximately 42% seen only once. 27% of the sample is taken by the ten largest. Explained via the paper, the treatment or condition label denotes: allogeneic hematopoietic cell transplantation with graft depleted of TCRalphabeta T cells and CD19 B cells.

The sequences come from PBMCs, collected before TCRalphabeta/CD19-depleted stem cell transplant. The source is a girl aged 2 to 10 with aplastic anemia, due to receive a stem cell transplant.

This clonotype was counted ten times or more. The chain is built from TRBV20-1 and TRBJ1-1; 10 bases map to TRBD1. CDR1 and CDR2 from the germline V gene are DFQATT and SNEGSKA (reference sequence). The CDR3 is made up of 13 amino acids. After removal of 6 bases from V and 11 bases from J, the junction contained 12 bases not matched to a gene. As DNA, the CDR3 is TGCAGTGCCCCGGCGGGACAGGGGAGTAGGGCTTTCTTT. It encodes CSAPAGQGSRAFF.

This clonotype was observed at least ten times. The chain is built from TRBV12-3 or TRBV12-4 and TRBJ2-5, with a weak D call TRBD2 (6 bases). Trimming pared 5 bases from V and 3 bases from J, leaving 13 bases between. The CDR3 is 14 residues long. Here the CDR3 reads CASSPRGGEETQYF. CDR3 DNA sequence: TGTGCCAGCAGTCCCCGGGGCGGGGAAGAGACCCAGTACTTC.

The genes are TRBV6-5 and TRBJ1-4, with D hard to call. Looked up from germline, CDR1 is MNHEY and CDR2 is SVGAGI. The CDR3 consists of 12 residues. With 7 bases removed from V and 5 bases from J, the gap between germline ends came to 8 bases. The CDR3 region has the DNA TGTGCCAGCATGGGTCCGAATGAAAAACTGTTTTTT. Residues: CASMGPNEKLFF.

This chain uses TRBV6-7 with TRBJ2-7; TRBD2 might be the D (6 bases). TRBV6-7 is an ORF; its function is uncertain. Trimming stripped 0 bases from V and 3 bases from J, with 15 bases between. There are 16 residues in the CDR3. CDR3 residues: CASSYSMRARDYEQYF. The CDR3 nucleotides read TGTGCCAGCAGTTACTCCATGCGGGCGCGGGACTACGAGCAGTACTTC.

The rearrangement links TRBV6-2 or TRBV6-3 to TRBJ2-1; tentatively, D is TRBD2 (6 bases). This CDR3 region has 16 residues. Germline V CDR1 and CDR2: MNHEY, SVGEGT. V was cut by 0 bases and J by 6 bases, with 15 bases left in between. The CDR3 bases are TGTGCCAGCAGTTACTCCAGCGGAGGGGCCTTCAATGAGCAGTTCTTC. Amino acids: CASSYSSGGAFNEQFF.

This clonotype was observed many times. This chain connects TRBV12-3 or TRBV12-4 to TRBJ2-5; a possible D gene is TRBD1 (6 bases). This CDR3 contains 15 residues. Trimming took 3 bases from V and 4 from J, leaving 15 bases between them. CDR3 amino acids: CASSFQGPPGETQYF. CDR3 sequence (DNA): TGTGCCAGCAGTTTCCAGGGGCCTCCAGGAGAGACCCAGTACTTC.

At least ten counts were recorded for this clonotype. V and J are TRBV5-1 and TRBJ2-3; D may be TRBD1 or TRBD2 (5 bases each). CDR3 length: 14 residues. Per germline, CDR1 SGHRS and CDR2 YFSETQ. Trimming cost V 4 bases and J 5 bases, with 14 bases left between them. The CDR3 loop reads CASSIGTPIDTQYF. As DNA, the CDR3 is TGCGCCAGCAGCATAGGGACGCCTATAGATACGCAGTATTTT.

The gene calls are TRBV20-1 and TRBJ1-5; TRBD1 might be the D (5 bases). The V and J ends lost 0 bases and 0 bases respectively, with 15 bases between them. The length of the CDR3 is 17 residues. CDR1 and CDR2 from the germline V gene are DFQATT and SNEGSKA (reference sequence). In DNA form, the CDR3 reads TGCAGTGCTAGAGATCGTGGGGGGGGTAGTAGCAATCAGCCCCAGCATTTT. Translation gives CSARDRGGGSSNQPQHF.

At least ten counts were recorded for this clonotype. The rearrangement uses TRBV9 and TRBJ2-5, with 9 bases identical to TRBD2. V shed 3 bases and J 7 bases; nucleotides not matched to a gene: 16. This CDR3 is 17 amino acids long. CDR1 and CDR2 from the germline V gene are SGDLS and YYNGEE. The CDR3 loop reads CASSAPAGGLHSGTQYF. CDR3 DNA: TGTGCCAGCAGCGCTCCAGCGGGAGGCCTTCATTCCGGGACCCAGTACTTC. Together with reference TRBV9 and TRBJ2-5, the CDR3 gives the full variable domain: DSGVTQTPKHLITATGQRVTLRCSPRSGDLSVYWYQQSLDQGLQFLIQYYNGEERAKGNILERFSAQQFPDLHSELNLSSLELGDSALYFCASSAPAGGLHSGTQYFGPGTRLLVL.

The rearrangement links TRBV12-3 or TRBV12-4 to TRBJ2-7; TRBD1 agrees at 10 bases. Unmatched junction bases numbered 25, after V lost 11 bases and J lost 3 bases. This CDR3 has 19 residues. Written as DNA, the CDR3 is TGTGCCTTCTGTTTAGAGGTGACAGGGGGCATTTTTCTGGTCTACGAGCAGTACTTC. It specifies CAFCLEVTGGIFLVYEQYF.

The chain employs TRBV27 and TRBJ1-5; D unresolved. V lost 6 bases to trimming and J lost 11 bases, with 11 bases between them. The CDR3 is 11 residues long. CDR1 and CDR2 (germline): MNHEY, SMNVEV (reference sequence). The CDR3 is CASRSARAQHF. The CDR3 DNA sequence: TGTGCCAGCAGATCTGCTCGGGCCCAGCATTTT.

This clonotype was found once. The chain joins TRBV28 to TRBJ2-5; 7 positions agree with TRBD2. With V trimmed by 8 bases and J by 1 base, 1 base remained unmatched. Germline V CDR1 and CDR2: MDHEN, SYDVKM. The CDR3 has 12 amino acids. CDR3 protein: CASGRAQETQYF. The CDR3 DNA reads as TGTGCCAGCGGGAGGGCCCAAGAGACCCAGTACTTC. Looking up the rest from reference TRBV28 and TRBJ2-5 gives the full variable domain: DVKVTQSSRYLVKRTGEKVFLECVQDMDHENMFWYRQDPGLGLRLIYFSYDVKMKEKGDIPEGYSVSREKKERFSLILESASTNQTSMYLCASGRAQETQYFGPGTRLLVL.

As concerns this clonotype: Germline and junction disagree at one end, which may indicate a read error. The rearrangement joins TRBV5-1 to TRBJ2-2; possibly TRBD2 for D (5 bases). Germline-derived CDR1 and CDR2 are SGHRS and YFSETQ. This CDR3 is 15 amino acids long. As DNA, the CDR3 is TGCGCCAGCACCTTGGCACTAGTGAACACCGGGGAGCTGTTTTTT. This gives the protein CASTLALVNTGELFF.

The gene calls are TRBV6-1 and TRBJ2-2; tentatively, D is TRBD2 (6 bases). The CDR3 contains 15 residues. Germline V gene lookup returns CDR1 MNHNS and CDR2 SASEGT. With 10 bases removed from V and 3 bases from J, the gap between germline ends came to 18 bases. CDR3 coding DNA: TGTGCCACTCAAGGAGACTCGGGAGACACCGGGGAGCTGTTTTTT. As protein: CATQGDSGDTGELFF.